Sequencing of this TCR beta chain was carried out in a study of blood T cell repertoires in COVID-19. Study details: Donors in the United States, Italy and Spain gave samples during acute or convalescent COVID-19.

This CDR3 is built from 15 residues. V lost 5 bases to trimming and J lost 2 bases, with 16 bases between them. The V gene's germline CDR1 is SGHVT and CDR2 SQSDAQ. The assay was immunoSEQ multiplex PCR, and TCRdb's table has in-frame clones only and misses some. The repertoire holds 200,000 to 250,000 clones, with around nine tenths as singletons. This TCR was sampled from a woman aged 50 to 60 with acute COVID-19. This chain links TRBV7-4 with TRBJ2-7; D is possibly TRBD2 (7 bases). The sample taken for sequencing was PBMCs or T cells enriched from blood (not recorded which). CDR3 coding DNA: TGTGCCAGCAGCCCGCGGGTGGGGGGGCCCTACGAGCAGTACTTC. It specifies CASSPRVGGPYEQYF.